The entry below describes one T cell receptor (beta chain). The CDR3 runs to 16 residues. Germline CDR1 MNHEY, CDR2 SVGAGI. Trimming cost V 2 bases and J 5 bases, with 13 bases left between them. The protocol was immunoSEQ multiplex PCR, while the TCRdb copy is restricted to in-frame clones and leaves out a portion. The sample shows tens of thousands of clones, about 94% of them seen only once. This sequence was found in a man in his forties with rheumatoid arthritis. V and J are TRBV6-5 and TRBJ1-6; D is unclear. Sequenced: PBMCs. CDR3 sequence reads: CASSYVRRAHNSPLHF. As DNA, the CDR3 is TGTGCCAGCAGTTACGTTCGGCGAGCTCATAATTCACCCCTCCACTTT.